These T cell receptor beta chains were read from a single sample in a study of cytomegalovirus exposure and HLA in healthy donors. The table came from immunoSEQ multiplex PCR; TCRdb's copy has only in-frame clones and leaves some out. This table holds under 250,000 clones, around 79% found once. The sequenced sample consisted of PBMCs. These receptors all stem from a male donor in good health and CMV-seronegative. Each CDR3 is given with its conserved first and last residue. Each record gives: D gene, clone size, V gene, J gene, CDR3 DNA, CDR3 protein. The D gene is left open where the match is weak. Clone size is stated in some rows and not others, as once, few, many or a class when expanded.

NA	NA	TRBV4-3	TRBJ1-2	TGCGCCAGCAGCCGACAGGACGGGCACGGTGGCTACACCTTC	CASSRQDGHGGYTF
NA	NA	TRBV11-3	TRBJ2-1	TGTGCCAGCAGCTTGCGCAGGGTGAATGAGCAGTTCTTC	CASSLRRVNEQFF
TRBD2	NA	TRBV6-6	TRBJ2-7	TGTGCCAGCAGCGAAACGGGACTAAGCTCCTACGAGCAGTACTTC	CASSETGLSSYEQYF
NA	once	TRBV5-4	TRBJ1-2	TGTGCCAGCAGCCCGGGGGGGATGCCGAATGGCTACACCTTC	CASSPGGMPNGYTF
TRBD1	NA	TRBV7-8	TRBJ2-1	TGTGCCAGCAGCTTCCAGGGGGTTCACTACAATGAGCAGTTCTTC	CASSFQGVHYNEQFF
TRBD1	NA	TRBV5-1	TRBJ1-5	TGCGCCAGCAGCCTTGGGACAGGCAATCAGCCCCAGCATTTT	CASSLGTGNQPQHF
NA	NA	TRBV6-5	TRBJ2-7	TGTGCCAGCAGTTACCTAACAGGTGACGAGCAGTACTTC	CASSYLTGDEQYF
NA	NA	TRBV9	TRBJ2-1	TGTGCCAGCAGCGTCCGCGACTCCCTCCAGTTCTTC	CASSVRDSLQFF
TRBD2	once	TRBV30	TRBJ2-1	TGTGCCTGGAACGGGGGGGACCCCAGCAATGAGCAGTTCTTC	CAWNGGDPSNEQFF
NA	once	TRBV7-2	TRBJ1-5	TGTGCCAGCAGCTTAGATGGGGGGAAGCCCCAGCATTTT	CASSLDGGKPQHF
NA	few	TRBV6-5	TRBJ2-7	TGTGCCAGCAGTTACTCGAAGGGCGGGTACGAGCAGTACTTC	CASSYSKGGYEQYF
NA	NA	TRBV11-2	TRBJ1-2	TGTGCCAGCAGCTCGACTTCCTTTGAGTATGGCTACACCTTC	CASSSTSFEYGYTF
NA	NA	TRBV29-1	TRBJ2-5	TGCAGCGTTGTTCTGTCCGTTCGAGAGACCCAGTACTTC	CSVVLSVRETQYF
NA	NA	TRBV28	TRBJ2-3	TGTGCCAGCAGTAATTCAGCGTCACAAGCAGATACGCAGTATTTT	CASSNSASQADTQYF
NA	NA	TRBV7-9	TRBJ2-2	TGTGCCAGCAGACGTAATGGTCGACAGGTCAACACCGGGGAGCTGTTTTTT	CASRRNGRQVNTGELFF
NA	NA	TRBV19	TRBJ2-7	TGTGCCAGTAGTCCGAGGGGGAGCGTCTACGAGCAGTACTTC	CASSPRGSVYEQYF
NA	NA	TRBV13	TRBJ1-1	TGTGCCAGCAGCTTTCGGGGGGTTCAGACCACTGAAGCTTTCTTT	CASSFRGVQTTEAFF
NA	NA	TRBV6-5	TRBJ2-7	TGTGCCAGCAGTTACTCGAGTCCGGGGTACGAGCAGTACTTC	CASSYSSPGYEQYF
TRBD1	NA	TRBV7-6	TRBJ2-7	TGTGCCAGCAGCTTGGGGACAGGGGAGTCCTACGAGCAGTACTTC	CASSLGTGESYEQYF
NA	NA	TRBV27	TRBJ2-7	TGTGCCAGCAGTTCCAGCTCCTACGAGCAGTACTTC	CASSSSSYEQYF
TRBD1	NA	TRBV28	TRBJ1-3	TGTGCCAGCAGAAGGACAGGGGAGGACACCATATATTTT	CASRRTGEDTIYF
NA	NA	TRBV28	TRBJ1-1	TGTGCCAGCAGTTTAAGATTCCGGGGTAACACTGAAGCTTTCTTT	CASSLRFRGNTEAFF
NA	NA	TRBV5-1	TRBJ1-3	TGCGCCAGCAGCACAGGGTCCTCTGGAAACACCATATATTTT	CASSTGSSGNTIYF
TRBD2	NA	TRBV28	TRBJ2-1	TGTGCCAGCAGTCCGGGACTAGCGGGAACCTATGAGCAGTTCTTC	CASSPGLAGTYEQFF
TRBD2	NA	TRBV27	TRBJ2-5	TGTGCCAGCAGTTTCCTGGTAGCGGGAGCTGGGGAGACCCAGTACTTC	CASSFLVAGAGETQYF
NA	NA	TRBV6-5	TRBJ1-4	TGTGCCAGCAGTTACTGGGCCGATACTAATGAAAAACTGTTTTTT	CASSYWADTNEKLFF
TRBD2	NA	TRBV9	TRBJ2-7	TGTGCCAGCAGCATGGGACTAGCGGGACCCGAGCAGTACTTC	CASSMGLAGPEQYF
TRBD1	NA	TRBV5-1	TRBJ2-3	TGCGCCAGCAGCCCTGGACAGGGACCCTTCACAGATACGCAGTATTTT	CASSPGQGPFTDTQYF
TRBD2	few	TRBV4-3	TRBJ2-3	TGCGCCAGCAGCCAAGATAACGCTAGCGGGAGTGTTGCGCAGTATTTT	CASSQDNASGSVAQYF
NA	NA	TRBV5-1	TRBJ1-2	TGCGCCACAGCGGAACGACCGTCGGAATATGGCTACACCTTC	CATAERPSEYGYTF
TRBD1	NA	TRBV7-9	TRBJ1-4	TGTGCCAGCAGCTCGGGCAGGGGGCGGGAAAAACTGTTTTTT	CASSSGRGREKLFF
NA	NA	TRBV7-8	TRBJ1-1	TGTGCCAGCATCTACCCTACGGGTGAAGCTTTCTTT	CASIYPTGEAFF
TRBD1	NA	TRBV11-2	TRBJ2-5	TGTGCCAGCAGCTTAGGTGTAGGGGGACAGGGTGGAGAGACCCAGTACTTC	CASSLGVGGQGGETQYF
NA	NA	TRBV7-3	TRBJ2-5	TGTGCCAGCAGCTTGCAGGGGTTGTACCAAGAGACCCAGTACTTC	CASSLQGLYQETQYF